This TCR beta chain was captured in a study of blood T cells in healthy people across ages. From germline, CDR1 is DFQATT and CDR2 SNEGSKA (reference sequence). V gave up 6 bases and J gave up 0 bases; unmatched junction bases: 7. The CDR3 length is 15 residues. A second PCR of about 7 to 12 cycles used a sample-barcoded 5' primer and a J-beta primer mix. One entry per CDR3 protein results from TCRdb running MiXCR on the 5' RACE reads. The sample lists about 970,000 distinct CDR3 sequences; roughly half were seen once. This chain links TRBV20-1 with TRBJ2-2, with TRBD1 matching over 7 bases. This TCR was recovered from a woman in her sixties in good health. What was sequenced was blood. CDR3 in amino acids: CSATLTGTNTGELFF. The CDR3 DNA sequence: TGCAGTGCGACCCTGACAGGGACGAACACCGGGGAGCTGTTTTTT.